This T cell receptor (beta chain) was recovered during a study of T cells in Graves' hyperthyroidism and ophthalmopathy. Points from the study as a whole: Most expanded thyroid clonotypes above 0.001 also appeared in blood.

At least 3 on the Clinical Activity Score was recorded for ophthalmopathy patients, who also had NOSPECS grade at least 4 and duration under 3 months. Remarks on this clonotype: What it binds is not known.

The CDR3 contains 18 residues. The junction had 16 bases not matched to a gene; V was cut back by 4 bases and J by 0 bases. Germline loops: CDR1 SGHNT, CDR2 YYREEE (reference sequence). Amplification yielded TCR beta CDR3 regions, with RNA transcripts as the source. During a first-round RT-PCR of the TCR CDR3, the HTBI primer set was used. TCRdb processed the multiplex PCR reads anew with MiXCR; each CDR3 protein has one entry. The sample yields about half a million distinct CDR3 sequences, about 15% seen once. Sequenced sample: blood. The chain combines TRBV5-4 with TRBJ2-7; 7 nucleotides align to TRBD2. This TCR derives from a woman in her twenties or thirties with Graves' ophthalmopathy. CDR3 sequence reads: CASSPVPRGRGTSYEQYF. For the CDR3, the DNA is TGTGCCAGCAGCCCAGTACCCCGTGGGAGGGGAACCTCCTACGAGCAGTACTTC. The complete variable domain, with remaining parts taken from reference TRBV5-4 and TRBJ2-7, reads ETGVTQSPTHLIKTRGQQVTLRCSSQSGHNTVSWYQQALGQGPQFIFQYYREEENGRGNFPPRFSGLQFPNYSSELNVNALELDDSALYLCASSPVPRGRGTSYEQYFGPGTRLTVT.